This T cell receptor beta chain is drawn from a study of human T cells and chemical hapten exposure. Study background: An area of 2 cm by 2 cm on upper inner arm skin received 2% DPC for sensitization.

Whole-study findings and limits: Donors in the study had alopecia, meaning their immune response may differ from healthy people's. PT1 expanded TCR numbers rose with patch test score.

This clonotype was seen more than once but under ten times. The target antigen is unknown. Stated time point: patch test 1, 2 weeks after DPC sensitization. The treatment was: therapeutic diphenylcyclopropenone sensitization with weekly scalp DPC. Researchers extracted total RNA from unfractionated whole blood. MiXCR, applied by TCRdb to the RACE reads, yields one record per CDR3 protein. Here the sample spans fewer than 500,000 distinct CDR3 sequences, roughly 4.8% being singletons. With 2 bases removed from V and 0 bases from J, the gap between germline ends came to 14 bases. The germline V gene encodes CDR1 LGHNA and CDR2 YSLEER. The CDR3 loop spans 17 amino acids.

The chain combines TRBV4-3 with TRBJ2-1; tentatively, D is TRBD2 (5 bases). The receptor's source is a woman aged 50 to 60 with alopecia areata. Some clones in this sample may be carry-over from other donors' samples. The sequencing used whole blood, collected in connection with sensitization to the hapten diphenylcyclopropenone (DPC). As DNA, the CDR3 is TGCGCCAGCAGCCAATTCCCGGGGTCGAGCTCCTACAATGAGCAGTTCTTC. This gives the protein CASSQFPGSSSYNEQFF.